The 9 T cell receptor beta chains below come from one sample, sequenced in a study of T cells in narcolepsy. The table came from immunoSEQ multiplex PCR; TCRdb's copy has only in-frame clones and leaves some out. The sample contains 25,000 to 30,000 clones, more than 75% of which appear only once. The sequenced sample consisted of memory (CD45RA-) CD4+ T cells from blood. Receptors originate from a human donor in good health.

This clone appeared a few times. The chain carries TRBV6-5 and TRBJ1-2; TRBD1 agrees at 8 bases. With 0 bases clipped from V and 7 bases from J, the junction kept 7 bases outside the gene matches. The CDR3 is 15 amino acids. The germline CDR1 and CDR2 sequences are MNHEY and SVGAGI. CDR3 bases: TGTGCCAGCAGTTACTCCCAGGGGGCGTTTAGTGGCTACACCTTC. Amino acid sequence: CASSYSQGAFSGYTF.

The CDR3 nucleotides are TGTGCTAGTGGTTGGGGGAGCTCCTACGAGCAGTACTTC. Its translation is CASGWGSSYEQYF. The chain recombines TRBV12-5 with TRBJ2-7; D is tentatively TRBD1 or TRBD2 (5 bases each). The V gene lost 4 bases and the J gene lost 0 bases, with 7 bases spanning the gap. Germline V gene data show CDR1 as LGHNT and CDR2 as FRNRAP. CDR3 length: 13 amino acids.

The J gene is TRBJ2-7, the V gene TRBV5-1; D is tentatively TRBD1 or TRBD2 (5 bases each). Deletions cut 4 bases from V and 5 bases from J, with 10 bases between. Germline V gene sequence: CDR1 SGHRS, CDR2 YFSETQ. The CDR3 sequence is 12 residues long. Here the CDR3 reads CASSRDQNEQYF. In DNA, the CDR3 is TGCGCCAGCAGCCGGGACCAGAACGAGCAGTACTTC.

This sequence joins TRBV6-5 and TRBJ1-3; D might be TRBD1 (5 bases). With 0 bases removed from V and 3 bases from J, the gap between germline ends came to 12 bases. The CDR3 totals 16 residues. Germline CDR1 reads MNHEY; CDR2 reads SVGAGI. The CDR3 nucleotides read TGTGCCAGCAGTTACTCCCCCAGGGCGCATGGAAACACCATATATTTT. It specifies CASSYSPRAHGNTIYF.

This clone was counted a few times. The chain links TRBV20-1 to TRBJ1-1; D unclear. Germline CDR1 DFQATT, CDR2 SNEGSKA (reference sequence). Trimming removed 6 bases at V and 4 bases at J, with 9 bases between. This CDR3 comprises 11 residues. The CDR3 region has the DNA TGCAGTGCCCCGTTGGGCACTGAAGCTTTCTTT. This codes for CSAPLGTEAFF.

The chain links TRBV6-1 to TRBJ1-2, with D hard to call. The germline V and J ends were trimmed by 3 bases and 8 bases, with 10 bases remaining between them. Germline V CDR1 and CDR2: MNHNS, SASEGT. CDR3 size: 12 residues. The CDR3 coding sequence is TGTGCCAGCAGTGAGGGAGAGCGGGGCTACACCTTC. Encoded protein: CASSEGERGYTF.

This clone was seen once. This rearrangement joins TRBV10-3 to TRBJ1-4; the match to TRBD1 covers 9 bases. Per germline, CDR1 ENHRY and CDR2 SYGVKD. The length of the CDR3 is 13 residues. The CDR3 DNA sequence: TGTGCAGCCCGGGACAGGGAGCATGAAAAACTGTTTTTT. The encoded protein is CAARDREHEKLFF.

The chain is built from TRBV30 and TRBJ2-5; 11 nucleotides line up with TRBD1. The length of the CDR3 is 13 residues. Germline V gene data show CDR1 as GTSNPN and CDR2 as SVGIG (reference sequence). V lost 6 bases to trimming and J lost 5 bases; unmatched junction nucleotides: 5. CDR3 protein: CACGQGAGETQYF. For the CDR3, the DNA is TGTGCCTGTGGACAGGGGGCGGGGGAGACCCAGTACTTC. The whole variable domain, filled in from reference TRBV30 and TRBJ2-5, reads SQTIHQWPATLVQPVGSPLSLECTVEGTSNPNLYWYRQAAGRGLQLLFYSVGIGQISSEVPQNLSASRPQDRQFILSSKKLLLSDSGFYLCACGQGAGETQYFGPGTRLLVL.

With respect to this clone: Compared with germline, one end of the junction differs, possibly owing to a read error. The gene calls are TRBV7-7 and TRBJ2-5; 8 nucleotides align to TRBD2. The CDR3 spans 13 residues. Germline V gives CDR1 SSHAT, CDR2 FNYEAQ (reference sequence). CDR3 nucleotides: TGTGCTAGCAGCGGACTAGCTTTAGAGACCCAGTACTTC. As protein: CASSGLALETQYF.